The next 21 T cell receptor beta chains were all read from a single sample in a study of blood T cells in healthy people across ages. Using a J-beta primer mix together with a sample-barcoded 5' primer, a second PCR was run for roughly 6 to 12 cycles. TCRdb re-called the 5' RACE reads through MiXCR, storing one row per CDR3 protein. The table records almost 1 million distinct CDR3 sequences, roughly 51% of them present only once. Sequencing input: blood. Source of these receptors: a woman aged 55-75 years in good health.

This clonotype was counted a few times. The chain employs TRBV20-1 and TRBJ2-3; possible D gene TRBD1, 6 bases. CDR1 and CDR2 from the germline V gene are DFQATT and SNEGSKA (reference sequence). V lost 5 bases to trimming and J lost 4 bases, with 16 bases between them. This CDR3 is 14 amino acids long. In nucleotides, the CDR3 is TGCAGTGCTCGCCCCTCAGGGGTTCCAGATACGCAGTATTTT. Its protein is CSARPSGVPDTQYF.

The chain recombines TRBV12-3 or TRBV12-4 with TRBJ1-5; the match to TRBD1 covers 7 bases. J was trimmed by 0 bases and V by 5 bases; bases with no gene match: 4. The CDR3 has 15 residues. The CDR3 bases are TGTGCCAGCAGTCAACAGGGGATTAGCAATCAGCCCCAGCATTTT. Translated: CASSQQGISNQPQHF.

This sequence joins TRBV12-3 or TRBV12-4 and TRBJ2-7, with 8 nucleotides matching TRBD2. The J call is doubtful: the DNA matches TRBJ2-5 better. CDR3 length: 15 residues. In DNA form, the CDR3 reads TGTGCCAGCAGTTCTGAGACTAGCGCCCAAGAGACCCAGTACTTC. Protein: CASSSETSAQETQYF.

CDR3 amino acids: CASSLGYRYEQYF. DNA for the CDR3: TGTGCCAGCAGCTTAGGCTACCGCTACGAGCAGTACTTC. This chain links TRBV7-6 with TRBJ2-7; no firm D call. Germline CDR1 SGHVS, CDR2 FNYEAQ. The CDR3 contains 13 residues. Deletions cut 1 base from V and 3 bases from J, with 7 bases between.

This clonotype was detected only a few times. CDR3 DNA: TGCAGCGTTCAAGGGGGGACCTATGGCTACACCTTC. Its translation: CSVQGGTYGYTF. The chain combines TRBV29-1 with TRBJ1-2; a weak D match, TRBD1 (6 bases). CDR3 length: 12 residues. Germline V gene sequence: CDR1 SQVTM, CDR2 ANQGSEA. V was cut by 5 bases and J by 4 bases, with 11 bases left in between.

The table lists this clonotype with a few counts. The chain has TRBV20-1 and TRBJ2-1; TRBD2 matches 7 bases. The CDR3 is made up of 14 amino acids. V shed 6 bases, J shed 6 bases, and the junction held 11 bases outside the gene matches. CDR1 and CDR2 from the germline V gene are DFQATT and SNEGSKA (reference sequence). The CDR3 loop reads CSATRGSRGNEQFF. The CDR3 nucleotides read TGCAGTGCCACCCGCGGGAGTAGGGGCAATGAGCAGTTCTTC.

The chain recombines TRBV2 with TRBJ2-7; D may correspond to TRBD1 or TRBD2 (5 bases each). CDR1 SNHLY and CDR2 FYNNEI come from the germline V gene. The CDR3 extends over 14 amino acids. The V end was cut by 9 bases, the J end by 2 bases, with 17 bases between. CDR3 region: CASRGTRLAYEQYF. CDR3 in DNA: TGTGCCAGTAGGGGCACTAGGTTGGCCTACGAGCAGTACTTC.

The CDR3 here is CASTPGRGRPYEQYF. CDR3 nucleotide sequence: TGTGCCAGCACTCCCGGGAGGGGGCGACCCTACGAGCAGTACTTC. The chain is built from TRBV28 and TRBJ2-7; possibly TRBD2 for D (8 bases). CDR3 size: 15 residues. The V and J ends lost 7 bases and 2 bases respectively, with 18 bases between them. The germline CDR1 and CDR2 sequences are MDHEN and SYDVKM.

The chain uses TRBV7-2 and TRBJ1-4; TRBD1 is a possible D gene (5 bases). Germline CDR1 reads SGHTA; CDR2 reads FQGNSA. Trimming shortened V by 5 bases and J by 4 bases, and 14 bases separated the two germline ends. CDR3 size: 15 residues. In nucleotides, the CDR3 is TGTGCCAGCAGCCAGCAGACAGAAGTTAATGAAAAACTGTTTTTT. Its translation: CASSQQTEVNEKLFF.

This clonotype was counted only a few times. The CDR3 loop reads CSARPGSNEKLFF. CDR3 DNA sequence: TGCAGTGCCAGACCGGGGAGTAATGAAAAACTGTTTTTT. The chain recombines TRBV20-1 with TRBJ1-4; D is uncertain. Germline assignment: CDR1 DFQATT and CDR2 SNEGSKA (reference sequence). Trimming removed 6 bases from V and 4 bases from J, with 12 bases in between. The CDR3 runs 13 residues.

For this clonotype: Its ends do not fully match the called genes, so a read error is possible. The chain carries TRBV12-3 or TRBV12-4 and TRBJ1-2; D possibly corresponds to TRBD1 (5 bases). The CDR3 runs to 13 residues. CDR3 DNA sequence: TGTGCCAGCGGTTTAGTTGCAGGGAAGGGCTACACCTTC. It is translated as CASGLVAGKGYTF.

V and J are TRBV29-1 and TRBJ2-1; a weak D match, TRBD1 (5 bases). The V and J ends lost 0 bases and 6 bases respectively, with 9 bases between them. Looked up from germline, CDR1 is SQVTM and CDR2 is ANQGSEA. The CDR3 totals 13 residues. The CDR3 spells CSVEEDKPNEQFF. For the CDR3, the DNA is TGCAGCGTTGAAGAGGACAAACCCAATGAGCAGTTCTTC.

This clonotype occurred once. The chain carries TRBV28 and TRBJ2-4, with 9 bases lining up with TRBD2. The end of the DNA is better explained by TRBJ2-7, so the J call may be wrong. Looked up from germline, CDR1 is MDHEN and CDR2 is SYDVKM. There are 16 residues in the CDR3. CDR3 in DNA: TGTGCCAGCAGTTTATTCTCCCTAGCGGGGTCCTACGAGCAGTACTTC. This translates into CASSLFSLAGSYEQYF.

This clonotype was found a few times. V usage is TRBV7-2 and J usage is TRBJ2-4; perhaps TRBD1 as D (6 bases). The V and J ends lost 7 bases and 5 bases respectively, with 18 bases between them. Germline loops: CDR1 SGHTA, CDR2 FQGNSA. CDR3 size: 15 residues. The CDR3 is CASTPPGTHQNIQYF. In DNA form, the CDR3 reads TGTGCCAGCACCCCCCCCGGGACACATCAAAACATTCAGTACTTC. Together with reference TRBV7-2 and TRBJ2-4, the CDR3 gives the full variable domain: GAGVSQSPSNKVTEKGKDVELRCDPISGHTALYWYRQSLGQGLEFLIYFQGNSAPDKSGLPSDRFSAERTGGSVSTLTIQRTQQEDSAVYLCASTPPGTHQNIQYFGAGTRLSVL.

The CDR3 coding sequence is TGTGCCAGCAGTTGGAAAGGACAGGGATTGTACGAGCAGTACTTC. It codes for CASSWKGQGLYEQYF. The rearrangement links TRBV28 to TRBJ2-7; 8 bases match TRBD1. This CDR3 has 15 residues. Germline trimming cut 4 bases from V and 4 bases from J; bases unmatched to any gene: 9. CDR1 and CDR2 (germline): MDHEN, SYDVKM. Drawing the rest from reference TRBV28 and TRBJ2-7, the complete variable domain is DVKVTQSSRYLVKRTGEKVFLECVQDMDHENMFWYRQDPGLGLRLIYFSYDVKMKEKGDIPEGYSVSREKKERFSLILESASTNQTSMYLCASSWKGQGLYEQYFGPGTRLTVT.

This chain links TRBV4-1 with TRBJ1-4; D perhaps matches TRBD1 (5 bases). The CDR3 has 12 amino acids. Germline V CDR1 and CDR2: MGHRA, YSYEKL. V lost 3 bases to trimming and J lost 7 bases, with 6 bases between them. CDR3 in DNA: TGCGCCAGCAGCCACGACAGTGAAAAACTGTTTTTT. Translation gives CASSHDSEKLFF.

Regarding this clonotype: Relative to the germline gene, one junction end is altered; a read error may explain this. The CDR3 loop is CASSPGQGYEQCF. The CDR3 DNA sequence: TGTGCCAGCAGCCCGGGACAGGGATACGAGCAGTGCTTC. The genes are TRBV7-2 and TRBJ2-5; 9 bases align to TRBD1. Germline loops: CDR1 SGHTA, CDR2 FQGNSA. The CDR3 has 13 amino acids.

This chain connects TRBV27 to TRBJ2-3; the D is unclear. The germline CDR1 and CDR2 sequences are MNHEY and SMNVEV (reference sequence). The germline V and J ends were trimmed by 8 bases and 1 base, with 19 bases remaining between them. This CDR3 region has 16 residues. The CDR3 loop is CASARKATMGTDTQYF. In DNA form, the CDR3 reads TGTGCCAGCGCCCGAAAGGCCACTATGGGCACAGATACGCAGTATTTT.

The V and J genes are TRBV4-1 and TRBJ2-7; 8 positions match TRBD1. The trim removed 0 bases at V and 3 bases at J, leaving 4 bases unmatched. This CDR3 region has 15 residues. CDR1 is MGHRA and CDR2 is YSYEKL in the germline V gene. The chain's CDR3 is CASSQEDRGLYEQYF. The CDR3 nucleotides read TGCGCCAGCAGCCAAGAAGACAGGGGACTCTACGAGCAGTACTTC.

The genes are TRBV11-2 and TRBJ2-4; perhaps D is TRBD1 or TRBD2 (5 bases each). Trimming stripped 0 bases from V and 0 bases from J, with 18 bases between. The CDR3 runs 19 residues. Germline CDR1 is SGHAT and CDR2 is FQNNGV. CDR3 loop: CASSLDAGRVGLAKNIQYF. The CDR3 nucleotides read TGTGCCAGCAGCTTAGATGCGGGCAGGGTGGGATTAGCCAAAAACATTCAGTACTTC.

The V gene is TRBV11-2, the J gene TRBJ2-1, with 9 bases identical to TRBD1. The CDR3 has 16 amino acids. Germline CDR1 is SGHAT and CDR2 is FQNNGV. V was clipped by 2 bases and J by 6 bases; unmatched bases: 8. In nucleotides, the CDR3 is TGTGCCAGCAGCTTATGGAAGGGACAGGGATTCAATGAGCAGTTCTTC. It translates to CASSLWKGQGFNEQFF. Based on the CDR3 plus reference TRBV11-2 and TRBJ2-1, the full variable domain is EAGVAQSPRYKIIEKRQSVAFWCNPISGHATLYWYQQILGQGPKLLIQFQNNGVVDDSQLPKDRFSAERLKGVDSTLKIQPAKLEDSAVYLCASSLWKGQGFNEQFFGPGTRLTVL.